This T cell receptor (beta chain) was recovered during a study of blood T cell repertoires in COVID-19. Source study methods: Reference gene primer amplification yielded estimated nucleated cell counts. Only in-frame clones appear in the TCRdb table, and some are missing; sequencing was by immunoSEQ multiplex PCR. D and trimming were read from the DNA, whereas the V and J calls and clone size are those reported in that table. The sample lists about 400,000 clones; around 87% were seen once. Germline-derived CDR1 and CDR2 are MNHEY and SMNVEV (reference sequence). V trimming: 5 bases; J trimming: 7 bases; junction bases outside the gene matches: 6. This CDR3 contains 16 residues. Cohort placement rested on clinical history that participants reported themselves.

This TCR derives from a man between 35 and 55 years old in a cohort exposed to, infected with or recovered from COVID-19 (not recorded which). Sequencing was carried out using PBMCs or T cells enriched from blood (not recorded which). V is TRBV27 and J is TRBJ2-1; 15 nucleotides agree with TRBD2. In DNA form, the CDR3 reads TGTGCCAGCAGTGCGGGACTAGCGGGAGGAAGGAATGAGCAGTTCTTC. This codes for CASSAGLAGGRNEQFF.